This entry concerns a single T cell receptor (beta chain). This table comes from immunoSEQ multiplex PCR, and its TCRdb copy is limited to in-frame clones, with some not included. The sample shows around 130,000 clones, approximately 89% of them seen only once. Trimming took 0 bases from V and 5 from J; bases not matched to a gene: 7. Germline V lookup: CDR1 LNHNV, CDR2 YYDKDF (reference sequence). The CDR3 length is 17 residues. This entry comes from a study of blood T cell repertoires in COVID-19. Study background: T cells, B-cell-depleted T cells, or PBMCs supplied cDNA or gDNA.

The clonotype comes from a man in his 60s with active or convalescent COVID-19. The sequenced sample consisted of peripheral blood. This chain uses TRBV15 with TRBJ2-5, with 12 bases lining up with TRBD2. CDR3 coding DNA: TGTGCCACCAGCAGAGATCCAGGACTAGCGGGAAGGGAGACCCAGTACTTC. This encodes CATSRDPGLAGRETQYF.